This T cell receptor beta chain was observed in a study of T cells in Graves' hyperthyroidism and ophthalmopathy. The CDR3 consists of 16 residues. With 2 bases removed from V and 0 bases from J, the gap between germline ends came to 13 bases. CDR1 is KGHSH, CDR2 LQKENI, per germline. TCR beta CDR3 regions were amplified from RNA. During a first-round RT-PCR of the TCR CDR3, the HTBI primer set was used. TCRdb re-called the multiplex PCR reads through MiXCR, storing one row per CDR3 protein. The table shows 250,000 or so distinct CDR3 sequences, with 14% to 15% occurring only once. This chain uses TRBV18 with TRBJ1-1, with unresolved D. The sample taken for sequencing was blood. The clonotype comes from a woman aged 40 to 50 with Graves' hyperthyroidism that later progressed to Graves' ophthalmopathy. This CDR3 is CASSPYPRFVNTEAFF. Here the CDR3 DNA reads TGTGCCAGCTCACCATACCCCAGGTTTGTGAACACTGAAGCTTTCTTT.